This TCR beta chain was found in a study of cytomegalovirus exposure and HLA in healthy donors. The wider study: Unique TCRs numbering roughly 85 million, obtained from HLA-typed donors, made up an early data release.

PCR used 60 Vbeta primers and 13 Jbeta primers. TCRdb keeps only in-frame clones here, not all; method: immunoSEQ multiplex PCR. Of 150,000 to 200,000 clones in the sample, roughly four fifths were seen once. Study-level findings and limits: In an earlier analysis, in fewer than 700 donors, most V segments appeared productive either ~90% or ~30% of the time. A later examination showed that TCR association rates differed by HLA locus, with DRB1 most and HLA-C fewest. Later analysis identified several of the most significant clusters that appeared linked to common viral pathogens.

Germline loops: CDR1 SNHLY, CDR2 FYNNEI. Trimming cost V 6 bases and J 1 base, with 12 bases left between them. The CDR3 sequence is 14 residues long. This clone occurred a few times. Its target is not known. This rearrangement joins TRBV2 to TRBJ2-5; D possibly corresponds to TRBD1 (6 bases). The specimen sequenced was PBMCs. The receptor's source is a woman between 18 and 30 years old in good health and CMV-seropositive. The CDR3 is CASRTGTPQETQYF. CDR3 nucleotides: TGTGCCAGCAGGACCGGGACACCCCAAGAGACCCAGTACTTC.